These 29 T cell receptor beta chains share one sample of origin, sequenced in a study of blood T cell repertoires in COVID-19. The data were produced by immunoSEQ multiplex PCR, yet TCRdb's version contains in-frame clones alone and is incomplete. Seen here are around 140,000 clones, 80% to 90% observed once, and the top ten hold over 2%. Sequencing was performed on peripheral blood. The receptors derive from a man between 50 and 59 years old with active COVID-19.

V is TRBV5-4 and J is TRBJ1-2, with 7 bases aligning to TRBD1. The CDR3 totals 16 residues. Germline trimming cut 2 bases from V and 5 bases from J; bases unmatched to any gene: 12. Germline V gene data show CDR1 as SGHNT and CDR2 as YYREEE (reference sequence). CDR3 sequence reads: CASSLAPGQSHYGYTF. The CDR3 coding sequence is TGTGCCAGCAGCTTAGCTCCGGGACAGTCTCATTATGGCTACACCTTC.

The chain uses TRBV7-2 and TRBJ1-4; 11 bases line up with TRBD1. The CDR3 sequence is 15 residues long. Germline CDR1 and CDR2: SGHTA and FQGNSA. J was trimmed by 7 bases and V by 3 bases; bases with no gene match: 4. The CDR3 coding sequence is TGTGCCAGCAGCTTCTCCGGGACAGGGGGTGAAAAACTGTTTTTT. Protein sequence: CASSFSGTGGEKLFF.

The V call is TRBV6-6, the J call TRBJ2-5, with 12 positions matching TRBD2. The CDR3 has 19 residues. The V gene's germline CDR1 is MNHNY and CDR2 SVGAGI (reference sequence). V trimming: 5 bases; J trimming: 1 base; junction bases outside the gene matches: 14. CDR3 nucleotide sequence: TGTGCCAGCAGTCGCACGAATCTAGCGGGGGGGAGTATCCAAGAGACCCAGTACTTC. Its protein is CASSRTNLAGGSIQETQYF.

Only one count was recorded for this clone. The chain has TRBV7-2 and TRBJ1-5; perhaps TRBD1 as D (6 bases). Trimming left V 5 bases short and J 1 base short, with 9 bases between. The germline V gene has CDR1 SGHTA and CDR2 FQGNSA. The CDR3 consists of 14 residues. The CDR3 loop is CASSRGGSNQPQHF. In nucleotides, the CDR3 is TGTGCCAGCAGCCGGGGGGGCAGCAATCAGCCCCAGCATTTT. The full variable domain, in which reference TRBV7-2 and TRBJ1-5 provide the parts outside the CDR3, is GAGVSQSPSNKVTEKGKDVELRCDPISGHTALYWYRQSLGQGLEFLIYFQGNSAPDKSGLPSDRFSAERTGGSVSTLTIQRTQQEDSAVYLCASSRGGSNQPQHFGDGTRLSIL.

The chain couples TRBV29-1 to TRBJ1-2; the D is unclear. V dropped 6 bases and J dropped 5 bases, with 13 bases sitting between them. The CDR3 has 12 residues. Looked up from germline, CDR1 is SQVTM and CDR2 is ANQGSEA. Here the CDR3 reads CSVDLRGYGYTF. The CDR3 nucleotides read TGCAGCGTGGACCTACGAGGGTATGGCTACACCTTC.

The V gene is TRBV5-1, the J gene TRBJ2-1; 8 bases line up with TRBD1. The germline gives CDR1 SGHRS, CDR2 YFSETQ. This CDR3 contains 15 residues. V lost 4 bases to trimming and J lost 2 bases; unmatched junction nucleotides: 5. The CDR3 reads CASSVQGGTYNEQFF. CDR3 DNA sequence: TGCGCCAGCAGCGTACAGGGGGGCACCTACAATGAGCAGTTCTTC.

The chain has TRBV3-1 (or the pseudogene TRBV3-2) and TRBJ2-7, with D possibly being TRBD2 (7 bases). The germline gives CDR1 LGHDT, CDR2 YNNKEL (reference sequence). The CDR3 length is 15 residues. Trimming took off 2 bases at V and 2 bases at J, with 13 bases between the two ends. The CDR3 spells CASSQRGAQPYEQYF. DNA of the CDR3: TGTGCCAGCAGCCAACGGGGGGCCCAACCCTACGAGCAGTACTTC.

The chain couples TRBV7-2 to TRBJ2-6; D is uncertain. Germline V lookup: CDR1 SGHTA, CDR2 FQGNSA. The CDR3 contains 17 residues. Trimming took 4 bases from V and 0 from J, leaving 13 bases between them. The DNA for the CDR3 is TGTGCCAGCAGCTCTTTGGCCCGCGGCTCTGGGGCCAACGTCCTGACTTTC. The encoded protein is CASSSLARGSGANVLTF.

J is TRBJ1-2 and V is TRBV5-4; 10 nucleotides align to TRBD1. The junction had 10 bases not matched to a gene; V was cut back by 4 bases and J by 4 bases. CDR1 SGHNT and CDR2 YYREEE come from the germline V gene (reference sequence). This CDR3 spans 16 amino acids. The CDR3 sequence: CASSRQGATATYGYTF. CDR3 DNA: TGTGCCAGCAGCAGACAGGGGGCGACGGCCACCTATGGCTACACCTTC.

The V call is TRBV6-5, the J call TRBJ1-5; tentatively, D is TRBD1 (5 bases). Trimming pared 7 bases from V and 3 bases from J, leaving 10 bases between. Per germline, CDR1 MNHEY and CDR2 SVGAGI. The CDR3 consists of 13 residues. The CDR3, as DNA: TGTGCCAGCAAGCAGGGATTCAATCAGCCCCAGCATTTT. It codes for CASKQGFNQPQHF.

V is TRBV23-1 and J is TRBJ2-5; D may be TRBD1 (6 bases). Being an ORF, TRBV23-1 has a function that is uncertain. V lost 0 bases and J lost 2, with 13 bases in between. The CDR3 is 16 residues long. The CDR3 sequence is CASSQSDDRPQETQYF. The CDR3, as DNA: TGCGCCAGCAGTCAATCGGATGACAGGCCACAAGAGACCCAGTACTTC.

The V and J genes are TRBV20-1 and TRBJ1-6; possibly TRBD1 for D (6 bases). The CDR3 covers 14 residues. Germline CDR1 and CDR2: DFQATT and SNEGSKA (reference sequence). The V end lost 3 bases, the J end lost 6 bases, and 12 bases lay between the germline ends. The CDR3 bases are TGCAGTGCTAGTTCCGGGGGGCCTAATTCACCCCTCCACTTT. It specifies CSASSGGPNSPLHF.

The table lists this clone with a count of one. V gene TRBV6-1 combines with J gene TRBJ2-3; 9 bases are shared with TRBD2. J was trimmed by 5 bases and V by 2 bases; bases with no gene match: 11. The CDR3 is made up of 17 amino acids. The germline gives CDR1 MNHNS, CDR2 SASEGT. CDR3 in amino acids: CASSEMRGGRFRDTQYF. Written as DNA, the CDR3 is TGTGCCAGCAGTGAAATGCGGGGGGGCCGTTTTCGAGATACGCAGTATTTT.

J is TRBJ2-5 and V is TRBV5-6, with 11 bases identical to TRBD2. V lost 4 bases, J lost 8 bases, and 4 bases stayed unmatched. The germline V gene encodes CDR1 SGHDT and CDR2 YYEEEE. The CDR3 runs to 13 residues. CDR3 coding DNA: TGTGCCAGCAGCGGGACTAGCGGTCGAACCCAGTACTTC. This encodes CASSGTSGRTQYF.

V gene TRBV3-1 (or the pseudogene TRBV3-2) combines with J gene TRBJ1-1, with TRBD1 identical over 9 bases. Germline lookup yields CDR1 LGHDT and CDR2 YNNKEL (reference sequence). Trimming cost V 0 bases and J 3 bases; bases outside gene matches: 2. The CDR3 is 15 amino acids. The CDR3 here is CASSQDHRGHTEAFF. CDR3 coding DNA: TGTGCCAGCAGCCAAGATCACAGGGGGCACACTGAAGCTTTCTTT.

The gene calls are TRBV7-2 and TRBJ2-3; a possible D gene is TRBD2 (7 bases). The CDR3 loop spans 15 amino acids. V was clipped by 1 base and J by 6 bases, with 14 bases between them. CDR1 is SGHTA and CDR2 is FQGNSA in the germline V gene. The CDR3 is CASSLDGGGMDTQYF. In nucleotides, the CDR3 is TGTGCCAGCAGCTTAGATGGGGGGGGCATGGATACGCAGTATTTT. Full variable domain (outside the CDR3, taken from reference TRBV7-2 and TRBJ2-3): GAGVSQSPSNKVTEKGKDVELRCDPISGHTALYWYRQSLGQGLEFLIYFQGNSAPDKSGLPSDRFSAERTGGSVSTLTIQRTQQEDSAVYLCASSLDGGGMDTQYFGPGTRLTVL.

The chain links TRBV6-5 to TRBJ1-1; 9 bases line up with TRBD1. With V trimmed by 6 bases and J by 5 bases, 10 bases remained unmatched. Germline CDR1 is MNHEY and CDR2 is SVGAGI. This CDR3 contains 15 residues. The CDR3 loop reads CASRTARDRVTEAFF. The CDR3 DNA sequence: TGTGCCAGCAGAACAGCCAGGGACAGGGTTACTGAAGCTTTCTTT.

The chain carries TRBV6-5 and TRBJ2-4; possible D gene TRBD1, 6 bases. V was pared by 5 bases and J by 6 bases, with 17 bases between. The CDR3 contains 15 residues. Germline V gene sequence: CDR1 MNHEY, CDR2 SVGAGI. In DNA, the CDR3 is TGTGCCAGCAGTCGAACAGGGACGTGGGGAAACATTCAGTACTTC. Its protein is CASSRTGTWGNIQYF.

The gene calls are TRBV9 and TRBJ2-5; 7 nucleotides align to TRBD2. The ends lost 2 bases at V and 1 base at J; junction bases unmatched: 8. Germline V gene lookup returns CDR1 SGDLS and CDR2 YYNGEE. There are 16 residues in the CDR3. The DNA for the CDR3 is TGTGCCAGCAGCGTCCTTGGGCGGGGGACCCAAGAGACCCAGTACTTC. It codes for CASSVLGRGTQETQYF.

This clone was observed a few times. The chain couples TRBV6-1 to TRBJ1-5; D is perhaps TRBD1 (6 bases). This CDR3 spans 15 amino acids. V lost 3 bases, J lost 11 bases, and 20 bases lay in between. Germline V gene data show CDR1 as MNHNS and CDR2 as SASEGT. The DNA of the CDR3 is TGTGCCAGCAGTGATATTCAGGGGAACCTGCGGGCCCAGCATTTT. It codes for CASSDIQGNLRAQHF.

In DNA, the CDR3 is TGCGCCAGCAGCTTGGCAGGGTCTGGTGGCTACACCTTC. This gives the protein CASSLAGSGGYTF. The gene calls are TRBV5-1 and TRBJ1-2; weak D call: TRBD1 (5 bases). This CDR3 comprises 13 residues. Germline V CDR1 and CDR2: SGHRS, YFSETQ. V shed 0 bases and J shed 7 bases, with 10 bases lying between them.

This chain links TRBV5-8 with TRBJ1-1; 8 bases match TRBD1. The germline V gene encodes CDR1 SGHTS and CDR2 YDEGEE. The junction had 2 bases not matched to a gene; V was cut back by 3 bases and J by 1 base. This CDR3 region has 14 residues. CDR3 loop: CASSWTGKNTEAFF. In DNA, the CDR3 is TGTGCCAGCAGCTGGACAGGGAAGAACACTGAAGCTTTCTTT.

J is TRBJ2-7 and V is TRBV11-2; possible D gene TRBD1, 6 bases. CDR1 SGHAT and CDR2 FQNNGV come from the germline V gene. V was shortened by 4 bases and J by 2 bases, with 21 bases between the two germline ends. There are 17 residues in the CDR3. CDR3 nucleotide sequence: TGTGCCAGCAGCTATTCTCTAACGACAGGCTTTACCTACGAGCAGTACTTC. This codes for CASSYSLTTGFTYEQYF. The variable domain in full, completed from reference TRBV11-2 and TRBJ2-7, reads EAGVAQSPRYKIIEKRQSVAFWCNPISGHATLYWYQQILGQGPKLLIQFQNNGVVDDSQLPKDRFSAERLKGVDSTLKIQPAKLEDSAVYLCASSYSLTTGFTYEQYFGPGTRLTVT.

CDR3 residues: CASSATPGTTTNEKLFF. The CDR3 DNA reads TGTGCCAGCAGCGCGACCCCGGGTACGACAACTAATGAAAAACTGTTTTTT. The rearrangement uses TRBV7-6 and TRBJ1-4, with D hard to call. The CDR3 consists of 17 residues. Germline V gives CDR1 SGHVS, CDR2 FNYEAQ. Between the trimmed V and J ends, which lost 5 bases and 0 bases, there was a span of 16 bases.

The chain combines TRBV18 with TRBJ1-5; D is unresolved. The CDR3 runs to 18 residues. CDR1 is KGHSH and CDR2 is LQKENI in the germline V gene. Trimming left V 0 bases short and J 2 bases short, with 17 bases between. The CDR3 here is CASSPPGIGLRGNQPQHF. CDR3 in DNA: TGTGCCAGCTCACCACCGGGTATTGGGCTCCGAGGCAATCAGCCCCAGCATTTT.

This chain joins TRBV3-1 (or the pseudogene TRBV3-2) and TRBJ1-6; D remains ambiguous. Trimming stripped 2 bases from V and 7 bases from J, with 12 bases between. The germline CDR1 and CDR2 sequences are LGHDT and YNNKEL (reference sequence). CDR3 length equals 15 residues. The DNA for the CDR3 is TGTGCCAGCAGCCAATTAAGACGGGGAAATTCACCCCTCCACTTT. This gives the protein CASSQLRRGNSPLHF.

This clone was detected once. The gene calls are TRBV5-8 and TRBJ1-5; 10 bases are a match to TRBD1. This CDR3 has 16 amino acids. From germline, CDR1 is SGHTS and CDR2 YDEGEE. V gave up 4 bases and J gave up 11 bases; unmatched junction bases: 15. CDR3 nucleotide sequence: TGTGCCAGCAGCCCGGGGGACAGGGGCTTGGGAAGATCCCAGCATTTT. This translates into CASSPGDRGLGRSQHF.

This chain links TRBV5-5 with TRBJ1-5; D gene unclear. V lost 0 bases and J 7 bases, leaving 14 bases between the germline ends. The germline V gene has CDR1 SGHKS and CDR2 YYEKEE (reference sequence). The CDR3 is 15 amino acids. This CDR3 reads CASSLEAGSWQPQHF. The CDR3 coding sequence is TGTGCCAGCAGCTTGGAAGCGGGATCATGGCAGCCCCAGCATTTT. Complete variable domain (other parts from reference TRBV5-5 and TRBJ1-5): DAGVTQSPTHLIKTRGQQVTLRCSPISGHKSVSWYQQVLGQGPQFIFQYYEKEERGRGNFPDRFSARQFPNYSSELNVNALLLGDSALYLCASSLEAGSWQPQHFGDGTRLSIL.

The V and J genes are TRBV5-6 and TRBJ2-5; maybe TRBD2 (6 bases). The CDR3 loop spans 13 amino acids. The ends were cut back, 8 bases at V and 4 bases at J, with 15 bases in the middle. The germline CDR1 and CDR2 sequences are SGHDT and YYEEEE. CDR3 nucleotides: TGTGCCAGTCTACCTCGGGGGATAGAGACCCAGTACTTC. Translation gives CASLPRGIETQYF.